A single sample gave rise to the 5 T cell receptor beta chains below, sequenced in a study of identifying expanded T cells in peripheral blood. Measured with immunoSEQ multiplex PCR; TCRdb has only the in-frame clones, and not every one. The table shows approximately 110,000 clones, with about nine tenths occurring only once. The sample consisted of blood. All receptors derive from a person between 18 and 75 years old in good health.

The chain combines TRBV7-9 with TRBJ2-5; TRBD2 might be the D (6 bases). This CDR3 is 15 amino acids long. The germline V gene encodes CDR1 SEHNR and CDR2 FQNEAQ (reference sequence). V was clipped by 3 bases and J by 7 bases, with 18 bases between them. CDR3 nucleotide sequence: TGTGCCAGCAGCTTCCCGGGAGCCTCTCGGGGGACCCAGTACTTC. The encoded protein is CASSFPGASRGTQYF.

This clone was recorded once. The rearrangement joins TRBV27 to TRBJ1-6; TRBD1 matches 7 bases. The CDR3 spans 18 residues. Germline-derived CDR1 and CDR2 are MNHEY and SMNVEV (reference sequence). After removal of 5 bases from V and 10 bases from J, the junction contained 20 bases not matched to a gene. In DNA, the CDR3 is TGTGCCAGCAGTCCAAAGGCCCTCGCGACAGGGAGGGACTCACCCCTCCACTTT. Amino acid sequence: CASSPKALATGRDSPLHF.

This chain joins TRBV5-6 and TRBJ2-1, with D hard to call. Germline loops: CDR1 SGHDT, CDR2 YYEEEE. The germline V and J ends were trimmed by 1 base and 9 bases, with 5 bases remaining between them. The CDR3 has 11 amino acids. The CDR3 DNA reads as TGTGCCAGCAGCTTGCTAGGTGAGCAGTTCTTC. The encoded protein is CASSLLGEQFF.

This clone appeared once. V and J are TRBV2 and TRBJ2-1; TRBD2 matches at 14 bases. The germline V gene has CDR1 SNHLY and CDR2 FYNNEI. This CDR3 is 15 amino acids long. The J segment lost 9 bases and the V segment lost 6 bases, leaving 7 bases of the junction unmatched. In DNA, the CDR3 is TGTGCCAGCAGCTCCGGGACTAGCGGGAGAGGTGAGCAGTTCTTC. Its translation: CASSSGTSGRGEQFF.

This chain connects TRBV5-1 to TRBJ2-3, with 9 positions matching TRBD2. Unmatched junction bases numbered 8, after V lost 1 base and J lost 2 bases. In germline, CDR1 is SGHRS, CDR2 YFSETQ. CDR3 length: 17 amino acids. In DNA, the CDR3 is TGCGCCAGCAGCTTGACCCCCCTAGCGGGGTTCACAGATACGCAGTATTTT. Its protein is CASSLTPLAGFTDTQYF.